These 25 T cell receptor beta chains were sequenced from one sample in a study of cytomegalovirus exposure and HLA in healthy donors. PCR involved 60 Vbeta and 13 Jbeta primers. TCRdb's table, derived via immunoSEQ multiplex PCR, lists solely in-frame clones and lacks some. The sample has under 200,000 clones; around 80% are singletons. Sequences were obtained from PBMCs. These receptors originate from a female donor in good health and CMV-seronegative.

The CDR3 sequence: CASSSRAGGSNTGELFF. The CDR3 nucleotides are TGTGCCAGCTCCTCACGGGCGGGGGGGTCGAACACCGGGGAGCTGTTTTTT. The J gene is TRBJ2-2, the V gene TRBV7-9, with TRBD2 matching 9 bases. Germline V gives CDR1 SEHNR, CDR2 FQNEAQ (reference sequence). V lost 8 bases and J lost 0; bases outside the gene matches: 10. The CDR3 spans 17 residues.

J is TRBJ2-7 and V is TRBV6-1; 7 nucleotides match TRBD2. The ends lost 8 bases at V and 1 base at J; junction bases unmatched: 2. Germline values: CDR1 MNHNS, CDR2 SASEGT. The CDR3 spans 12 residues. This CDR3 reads CASCGGSYEQYF. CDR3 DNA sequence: TGTGCCAGCTGCGGGGGTTCCTACGAGCAGTACTTC.

CDR3: CASSLGGLLNEKLFF. The CDR3 nucleotides are TGTGCCAGCAGTTTGGGAGGACTCCTTAATGAAAAACTGTTTTTT. V usage is TRBV28 and J usage is TRBJ1-4, with D unresolved. Trimming took off 3 bases at V and 4 bases at J, with 12 bases between the two ends. The CDR3 totals 15 residues. Germline loops: CDR1 MDHEN, CDR2 SYDVKM.

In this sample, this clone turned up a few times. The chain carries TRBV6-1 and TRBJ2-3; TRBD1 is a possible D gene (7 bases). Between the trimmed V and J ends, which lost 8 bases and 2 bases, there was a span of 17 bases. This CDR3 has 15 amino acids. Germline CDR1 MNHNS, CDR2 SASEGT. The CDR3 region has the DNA TGTGCCAGCTCCCTTGCGGGACAGCCCACAGATACGCAGTATTTT. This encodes CASSLAGQPTDTQYF.

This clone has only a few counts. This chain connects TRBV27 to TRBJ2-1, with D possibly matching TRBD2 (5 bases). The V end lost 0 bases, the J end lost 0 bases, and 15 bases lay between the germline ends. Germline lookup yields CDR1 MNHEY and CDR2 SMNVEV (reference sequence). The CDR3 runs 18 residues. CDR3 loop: CASSLSAWSGSSYNEQFF. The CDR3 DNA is TGTGCCAGCAGTTTATCGGCTTGGAGCGGAAGCTCCTACAATGAGCAGTTCTTC.

Here the CDR3 DNA reads TGTGCCAGCAGCGGCGCGGGGGGAAACACCATATATTTT. Amino acids: CASSGAGGNTIYF. The chain carries TRBV9 and TRBJ1-3; the D is unclear. The ends were cut back, 3 bases at V and 4 bases at J, with 8 bases in the middle. This CDR3 comprises 13 residues. Looked up from germline, CDR1 is SGDLS and CDR2 is YYNGEE.

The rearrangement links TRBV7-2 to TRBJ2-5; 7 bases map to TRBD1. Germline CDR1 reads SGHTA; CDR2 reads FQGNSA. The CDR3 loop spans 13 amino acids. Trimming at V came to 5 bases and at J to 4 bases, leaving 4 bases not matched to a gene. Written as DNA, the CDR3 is TGTGCCAGCAGCGCCTACAGGGGAGAGACCCAGTACTTC. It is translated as CASSAYRGETQYF.

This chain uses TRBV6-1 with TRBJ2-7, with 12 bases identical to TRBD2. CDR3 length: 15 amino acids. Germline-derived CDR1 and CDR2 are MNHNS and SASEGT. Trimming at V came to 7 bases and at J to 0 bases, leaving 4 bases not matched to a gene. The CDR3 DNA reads TGTGCCAGCAATCTAGCGGGGGGGACCTCCTACGAGCAGTACTTC. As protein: CASNLAGGTSYEQYF.

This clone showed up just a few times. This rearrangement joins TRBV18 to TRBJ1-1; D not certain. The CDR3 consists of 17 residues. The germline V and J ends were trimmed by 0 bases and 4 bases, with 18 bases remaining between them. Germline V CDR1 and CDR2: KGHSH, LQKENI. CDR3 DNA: TGTGCCAGCTCACCACCGGCGACGACTTCCCCGAGCACTGAAGCTTTCTTT. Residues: CASSPPATTSPSTEAFF. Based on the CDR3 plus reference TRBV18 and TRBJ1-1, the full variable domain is NAGVMQNPRHLVRRRGQEARLRCSPMKGHSHVYWYRQLPEEGLKFMVYLQKENIIDESGMPKERFSAEFPKEGPSILRIQQVVRGDSAAYFCASSPPATTSPSTEAFFGQGTRLTVV.

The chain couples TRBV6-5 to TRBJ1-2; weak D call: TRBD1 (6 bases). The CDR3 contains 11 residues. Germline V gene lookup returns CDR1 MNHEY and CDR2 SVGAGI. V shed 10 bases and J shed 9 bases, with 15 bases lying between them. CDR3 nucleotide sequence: TGTGCCACCTGGGGGCCGCGGCGCTACACCTTC. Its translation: CATWGPRRYTF.

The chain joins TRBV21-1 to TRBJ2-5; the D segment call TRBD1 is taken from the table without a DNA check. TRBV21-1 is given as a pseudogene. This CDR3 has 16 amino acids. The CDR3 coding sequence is TGTGCCAGCAGCAAACGGTGTACAGAGCAACAAGAGACCCAGTACTTC. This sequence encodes CASSKRCTEQQETQYF.

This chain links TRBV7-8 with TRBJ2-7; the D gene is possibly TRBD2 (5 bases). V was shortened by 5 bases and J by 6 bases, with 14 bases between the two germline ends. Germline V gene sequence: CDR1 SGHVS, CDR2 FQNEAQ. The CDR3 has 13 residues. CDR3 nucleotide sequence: TGTGCCAGCAGCCGAGGGCGTTTCGTCGAGCAGTACTTC. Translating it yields CASSRGRFVEQYF.

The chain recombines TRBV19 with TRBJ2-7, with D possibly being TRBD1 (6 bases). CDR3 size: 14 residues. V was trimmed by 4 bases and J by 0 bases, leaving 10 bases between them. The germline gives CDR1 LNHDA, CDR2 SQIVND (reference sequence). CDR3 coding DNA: TGTGCCAGTAGTACAGGGGCCTTCTCCTACGAGCAGTACTTC. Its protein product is CASSTGAFSYEQYF.

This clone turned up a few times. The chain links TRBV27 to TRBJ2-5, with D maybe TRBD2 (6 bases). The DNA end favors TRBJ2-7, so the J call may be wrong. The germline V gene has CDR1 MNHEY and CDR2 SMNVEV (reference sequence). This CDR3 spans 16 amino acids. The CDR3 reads CASSLSFGGGTYEQYF. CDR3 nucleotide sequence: TGTGCCAGCAGTTTATCGTTTGGGGGAGGTACCTACGAGCAGTACTTC.

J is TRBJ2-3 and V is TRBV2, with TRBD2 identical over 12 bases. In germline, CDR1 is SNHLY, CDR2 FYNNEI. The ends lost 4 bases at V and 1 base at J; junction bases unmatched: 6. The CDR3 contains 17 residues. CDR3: CASSGTSGAQRTDTQYF. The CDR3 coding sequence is TGTGCCAGCAGTGGGACTAGCGGGGCTCAACGCACAGATACGCAGTATTTT.

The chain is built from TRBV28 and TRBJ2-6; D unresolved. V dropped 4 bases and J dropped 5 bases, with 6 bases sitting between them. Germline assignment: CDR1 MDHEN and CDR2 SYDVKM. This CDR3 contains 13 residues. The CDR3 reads CASSYERANVLTF. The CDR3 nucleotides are TGTGCCAGCAGTTACGAGAGGGCCAACGTCCTGACTTTC.

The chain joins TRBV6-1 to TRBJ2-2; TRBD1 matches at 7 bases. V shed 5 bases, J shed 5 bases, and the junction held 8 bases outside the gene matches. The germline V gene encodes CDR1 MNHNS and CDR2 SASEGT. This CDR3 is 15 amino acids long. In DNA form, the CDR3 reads TGTGCCAGCAGTAAACAGGGGTTAGAAACCGGGGAGCTGTTTTTT. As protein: CASSKQGLETGELFF.

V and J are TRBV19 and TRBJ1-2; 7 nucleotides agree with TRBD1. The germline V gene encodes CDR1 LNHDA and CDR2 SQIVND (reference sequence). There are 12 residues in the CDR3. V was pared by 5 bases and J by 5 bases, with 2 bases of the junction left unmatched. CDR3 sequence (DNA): TGTGCCAGTAGTCCGACAGGGTATGGCTACACCTTC. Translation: CASSPTGYGYTF.

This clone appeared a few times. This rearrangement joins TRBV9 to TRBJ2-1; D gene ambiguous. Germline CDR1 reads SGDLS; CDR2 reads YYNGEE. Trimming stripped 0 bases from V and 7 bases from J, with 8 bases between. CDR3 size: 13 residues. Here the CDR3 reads CASSVESVNEQFF. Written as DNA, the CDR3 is TGTGCCAGCAGCGTAGAATCGGTAAATGAGCAGTTCTTC.

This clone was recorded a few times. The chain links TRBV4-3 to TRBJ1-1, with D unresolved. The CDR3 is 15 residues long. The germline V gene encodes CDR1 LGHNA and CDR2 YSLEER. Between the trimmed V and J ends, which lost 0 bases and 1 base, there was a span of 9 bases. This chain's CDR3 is CASSQEAQANTEAFF. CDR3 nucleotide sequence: TGCGCCAGCAGCCAAGAAGCCCAGGCGAACACTGAAGCTTTCTTT.

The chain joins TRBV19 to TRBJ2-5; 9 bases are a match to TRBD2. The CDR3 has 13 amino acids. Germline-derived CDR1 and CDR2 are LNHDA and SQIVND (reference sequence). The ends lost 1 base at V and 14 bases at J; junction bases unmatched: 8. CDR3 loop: CASSIAGGGDVYF. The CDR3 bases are TGTGCCAGTAGTATAGCCGGCGGGGGGGATGTCTACTTC.

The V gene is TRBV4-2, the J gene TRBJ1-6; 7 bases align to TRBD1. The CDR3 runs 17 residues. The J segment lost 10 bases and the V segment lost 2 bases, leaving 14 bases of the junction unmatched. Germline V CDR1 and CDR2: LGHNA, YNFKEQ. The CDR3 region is CASSQRADGTDASPLHF. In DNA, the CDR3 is TGTGCCAGCAGCCAACGGGCTGACGGGACAGATGCCTCACCCCTCCACTTT.

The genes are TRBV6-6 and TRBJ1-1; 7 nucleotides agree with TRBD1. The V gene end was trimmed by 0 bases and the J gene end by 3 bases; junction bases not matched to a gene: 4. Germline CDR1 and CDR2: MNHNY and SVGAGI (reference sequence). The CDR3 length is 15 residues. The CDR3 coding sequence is TGTGCCAGCAGTTACTCGCCAGACAGGGACACTGAAGCTTTCTTT. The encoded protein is CASSYSPDRDTEAFF.

CDR3 nucleotide sequence: TGTGCCAGCAGCCGGGACAGGGCAAAAAATTCACCCCTCCACTTT. As protein: CASSRDRAKNSPLHF. The chain has TRBV6-5 and TRBJ1-6; 9 bases map to TRBD1. CDR3 size: 15 residues. Germline trimming cut 6 bases from V and 7 bases from J; bases unmatched to any gene: 7. Germline lookup yields CDR1 MNHEY and CDR2 SVGAGI.

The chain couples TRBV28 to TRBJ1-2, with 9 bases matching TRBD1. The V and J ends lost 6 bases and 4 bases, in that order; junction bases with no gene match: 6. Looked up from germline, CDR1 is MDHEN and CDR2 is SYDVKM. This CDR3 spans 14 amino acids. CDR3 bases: TGTGCCAGCAGGAGGGACAGGGCCACCTATGGCTACACCTTC. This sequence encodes CASRRDRATYGYTF.